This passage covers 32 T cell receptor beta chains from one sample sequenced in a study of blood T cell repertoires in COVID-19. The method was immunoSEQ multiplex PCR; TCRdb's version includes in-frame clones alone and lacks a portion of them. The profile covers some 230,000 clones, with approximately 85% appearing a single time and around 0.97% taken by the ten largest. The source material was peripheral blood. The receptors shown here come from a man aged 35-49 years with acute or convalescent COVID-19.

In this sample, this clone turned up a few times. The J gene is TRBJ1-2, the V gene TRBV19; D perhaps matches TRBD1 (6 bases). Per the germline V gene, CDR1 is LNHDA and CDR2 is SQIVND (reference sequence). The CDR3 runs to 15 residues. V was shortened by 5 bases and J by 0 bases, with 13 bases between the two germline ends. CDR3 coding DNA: TGTGCCAGTAGTGTCACCAGGGGATCTAACTATGGCTACACCTTC. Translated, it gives CASSVTRGSNYGYTF.

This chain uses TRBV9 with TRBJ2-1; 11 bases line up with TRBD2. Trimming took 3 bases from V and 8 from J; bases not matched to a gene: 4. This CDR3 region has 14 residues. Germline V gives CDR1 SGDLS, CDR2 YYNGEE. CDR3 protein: CASSGTSGFDEQFF. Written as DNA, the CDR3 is TGTGCCAGCAGCGGGACTAGCGGGTTCGATGAGCAGTTCTTC.

This CDR3 reads CASSGESYGYTF. The CDR3 coding sequence is TGTGCCAGTAGCGGGGAGAGCTATGGCTACACCTTC. V gene TRBV2 combines with J gene TRBJ1-2; no reliable D call. Trimming shortened V by 9 bases and J by 4 bases, and 12 bases separated the two germline ends. This CDR3 comprises 12 residues. Germline CDR1 SNHLY, CDR2 FYNNEI. The full variable domain, with the rest looked up from reference TRBV2 and TRBJ1-2, is EPEVTQTPSHQVTQMGQEVILRCVPISNHLYFYWYRQILGQKVEFLVSFYNNEISEKSEIFDDQFSVERPDGSNFTLKIRSTKLEDSAMYFCASSGESYGYTFGSGTRLTVV.

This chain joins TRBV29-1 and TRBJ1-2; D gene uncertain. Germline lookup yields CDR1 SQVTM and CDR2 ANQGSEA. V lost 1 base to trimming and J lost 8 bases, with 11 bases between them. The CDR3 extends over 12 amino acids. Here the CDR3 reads CSVEGESWGYTF. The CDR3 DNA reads TGCAGCGTTGAAGGCGAGAGTTGGGGCTACACCTTC.

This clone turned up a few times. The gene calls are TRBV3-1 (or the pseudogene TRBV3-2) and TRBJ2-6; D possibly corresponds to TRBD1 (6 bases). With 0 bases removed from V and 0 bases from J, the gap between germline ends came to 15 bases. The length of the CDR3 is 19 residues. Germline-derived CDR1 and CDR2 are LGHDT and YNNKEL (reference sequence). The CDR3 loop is CASSQESRTDHSGANVLTF. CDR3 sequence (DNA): TGTGCCAGCAGCCAAGAAAGCCGGACAGACCACTCTGGGGCCAACGTCCTGACTTTC.

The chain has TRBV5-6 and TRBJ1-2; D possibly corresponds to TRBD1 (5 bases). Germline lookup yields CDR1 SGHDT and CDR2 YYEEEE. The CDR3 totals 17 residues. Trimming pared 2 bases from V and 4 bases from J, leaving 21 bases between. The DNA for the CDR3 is TGTGCCAGCAGCTTCGGCTCGGGGGACCTGCTCCGCTATGGCTACACCTTC. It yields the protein CASSFGSGDLLRYGYTF.

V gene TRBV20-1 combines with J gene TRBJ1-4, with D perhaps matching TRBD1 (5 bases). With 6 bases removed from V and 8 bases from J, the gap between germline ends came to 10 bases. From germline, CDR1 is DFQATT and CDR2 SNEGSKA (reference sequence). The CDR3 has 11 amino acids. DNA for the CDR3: TGCAGTGCCCAGAAGGGGGAAAAACTGTTTTTT. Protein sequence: CSAQKGEKLFF.

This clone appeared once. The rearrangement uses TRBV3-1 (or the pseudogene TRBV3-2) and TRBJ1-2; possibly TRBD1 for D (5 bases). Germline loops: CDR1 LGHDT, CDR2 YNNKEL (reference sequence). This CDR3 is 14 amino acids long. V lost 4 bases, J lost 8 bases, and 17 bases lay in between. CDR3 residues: CASSRRGLKGGYTF. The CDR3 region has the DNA TGTGCCAGCAGCCGCCGGGGACTTAAGGGAGGCTACACCTTC.

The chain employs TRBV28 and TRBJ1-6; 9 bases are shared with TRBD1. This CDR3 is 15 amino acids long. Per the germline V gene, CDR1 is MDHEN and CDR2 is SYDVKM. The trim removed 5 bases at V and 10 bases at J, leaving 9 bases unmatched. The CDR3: CASSKPGQGRSPLHF. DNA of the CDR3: TGTGCCAGCAGTAAGCCGGGACAGGGTAGGTCACCCCTCCACTTT.

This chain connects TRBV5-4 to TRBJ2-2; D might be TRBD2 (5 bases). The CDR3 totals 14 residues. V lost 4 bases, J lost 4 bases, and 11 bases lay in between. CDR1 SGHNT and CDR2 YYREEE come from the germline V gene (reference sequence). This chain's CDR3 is CASSGTRSTGELFF. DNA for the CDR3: TGTGCCAGCAGCGGTACTAGAAGCACCGGGGAGCTGTTTTTT.

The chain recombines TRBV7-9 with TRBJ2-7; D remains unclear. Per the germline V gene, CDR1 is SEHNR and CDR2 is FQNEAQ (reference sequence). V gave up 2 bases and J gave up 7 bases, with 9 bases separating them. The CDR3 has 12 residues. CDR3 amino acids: CASSLNSVEQYF. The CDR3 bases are TGTGCCAGCAGCTTAAATTCGGTAGAGCAGTACTTC. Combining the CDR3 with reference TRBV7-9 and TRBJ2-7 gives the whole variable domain DTGVSQNPRHKITKRGQNVTFRCDPISEHNRLYWYRQTLGQGPEFLTYFQNEAQLEKSRLLSDRFSAERPKGSFSTLEIQRTEQGDSAMYLCASSLNSVEQYFGPGTRLTVT.

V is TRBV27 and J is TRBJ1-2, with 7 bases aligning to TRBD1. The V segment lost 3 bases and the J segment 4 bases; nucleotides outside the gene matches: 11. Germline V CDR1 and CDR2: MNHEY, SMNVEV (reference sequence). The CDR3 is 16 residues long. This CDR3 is CASSLQTGTLAYGYTF. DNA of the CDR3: TGTGCCAGCAGTTTGCAGACAGGGACACTGGCCTATGGCTACACCTTC.

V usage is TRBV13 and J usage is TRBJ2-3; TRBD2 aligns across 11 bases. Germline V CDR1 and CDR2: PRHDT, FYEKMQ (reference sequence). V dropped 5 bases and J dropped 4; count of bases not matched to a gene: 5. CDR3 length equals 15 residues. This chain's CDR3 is CASSRASGGSDTQYF. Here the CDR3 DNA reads TGTGCCAGCAGCCGCGCTAGCGGGGGGTCAGATACGCAGTATTTT.

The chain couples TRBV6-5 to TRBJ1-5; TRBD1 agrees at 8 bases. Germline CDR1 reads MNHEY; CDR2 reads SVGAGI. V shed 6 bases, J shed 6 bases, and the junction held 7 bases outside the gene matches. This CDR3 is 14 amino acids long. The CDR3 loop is CASRSGTGSQPQHF. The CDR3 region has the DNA TGTGCCAGCAGGTCCGGGACAGGTAGTCAGCCCCAGCATTTT.

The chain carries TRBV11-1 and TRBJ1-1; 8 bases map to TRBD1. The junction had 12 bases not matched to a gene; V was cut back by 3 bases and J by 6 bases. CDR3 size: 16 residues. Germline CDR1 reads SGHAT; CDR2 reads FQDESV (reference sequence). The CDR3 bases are TGTGCCAGCAGCTTCCTACAGGGGGTAGGTTGGGCTGAAGCTTTCTTT. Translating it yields CASSFLQGVGWAEAFF.

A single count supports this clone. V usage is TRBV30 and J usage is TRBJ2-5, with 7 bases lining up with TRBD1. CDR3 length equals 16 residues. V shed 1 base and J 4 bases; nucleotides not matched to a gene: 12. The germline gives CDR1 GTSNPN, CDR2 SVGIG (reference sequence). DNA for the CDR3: TGTGCCTGGAGTGCAACCGGGACAGTTTTTTTAGAGACCCAGTACTTC. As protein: CAWSATGTVFLETQYF.

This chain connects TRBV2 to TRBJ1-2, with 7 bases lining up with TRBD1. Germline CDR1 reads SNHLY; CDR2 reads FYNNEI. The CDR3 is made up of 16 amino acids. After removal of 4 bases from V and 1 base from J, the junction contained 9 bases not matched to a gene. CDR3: CASSVGRGDLNYGYTF. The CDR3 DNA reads TGTGCCAGCAGTGTAGGCAGGGGGGACCTTAACTATGGCTACACCTTC.

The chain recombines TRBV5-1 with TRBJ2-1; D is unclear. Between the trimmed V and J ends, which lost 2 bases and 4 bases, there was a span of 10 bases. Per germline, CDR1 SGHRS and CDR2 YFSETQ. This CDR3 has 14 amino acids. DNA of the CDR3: TGCGCCAGCAGCTTCCCGACGGAGTACAATGAGCAGTTCTTC. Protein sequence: CASSFPTEYNEQFF.

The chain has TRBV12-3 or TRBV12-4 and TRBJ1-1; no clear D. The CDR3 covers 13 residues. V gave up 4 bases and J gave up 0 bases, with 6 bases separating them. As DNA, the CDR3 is TGTGCCAGCAGTTATGGAGTGAACACTGAAGCTTTCTTT. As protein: CASSYGVNTEAFF.

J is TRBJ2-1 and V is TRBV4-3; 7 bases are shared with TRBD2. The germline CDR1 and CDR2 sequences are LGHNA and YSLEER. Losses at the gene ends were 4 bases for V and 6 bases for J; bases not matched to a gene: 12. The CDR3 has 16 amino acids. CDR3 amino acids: CASSLHLGGGVNEQFF. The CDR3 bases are TGCGCCAGCAGCCTCCACCTTGGTGGGGGGGTCAATGAGCAGTTCTTC.

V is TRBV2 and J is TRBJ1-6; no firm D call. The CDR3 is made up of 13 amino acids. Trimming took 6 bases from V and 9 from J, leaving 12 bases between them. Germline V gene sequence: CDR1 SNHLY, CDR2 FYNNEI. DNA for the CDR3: TGTGCCAGCAGCGAGAGGGTGGGTTCACCCCTCCACTTT. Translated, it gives CASSERVGSPLHF.

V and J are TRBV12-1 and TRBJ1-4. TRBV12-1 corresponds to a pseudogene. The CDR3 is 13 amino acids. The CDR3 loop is CASSCRVNEKLFF. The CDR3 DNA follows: TGTGCCAGCAGCTGTCGGGTCAATGAAAAACTGTTTTTT.

The CDR3 region is CASSLFPGNYEQYF. The CDR3 nucleotides read TGTGCCAGCAGCTTATTTCCGGGGAACTACGAGCAGTACTTC. The chain combines TRBV7-6 with TRBJ2-7; D may be TRBD2 (5 bases). V was pared by 2 bases and J by 3 bases, with 11 bases between. CDR3 length: 14 residues. Germline lookup yields CDR1 SGHVS and CDR2 FNYEAQ.

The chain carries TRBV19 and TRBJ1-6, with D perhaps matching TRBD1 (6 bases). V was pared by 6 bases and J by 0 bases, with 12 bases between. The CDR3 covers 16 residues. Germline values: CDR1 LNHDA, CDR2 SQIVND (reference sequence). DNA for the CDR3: TGTGCCAGTAGACCCACAGGGAGCTCCTATAATTCACCCCTCCACTTT. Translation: CASRPTGSSYNSPLHF. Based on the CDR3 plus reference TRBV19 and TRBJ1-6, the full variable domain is DGGITQSPKYLFRKEGQNVTLSCEQNLNHDAMYWYRQDPGQGLRLIYYSQIVNDFQKGDIAEGYSVSREKKESFPLTVTSAQKNPTAFYLCASRPTGSSYNSPLHFGNGTRLTVT.

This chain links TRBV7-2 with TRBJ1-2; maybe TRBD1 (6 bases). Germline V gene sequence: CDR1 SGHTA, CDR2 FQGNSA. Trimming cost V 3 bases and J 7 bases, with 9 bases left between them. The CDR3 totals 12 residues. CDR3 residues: CASSLNRVGYTF. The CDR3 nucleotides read TGTGCCAGCAGCTTGAACAGGGTTGGCTACACCTTC.

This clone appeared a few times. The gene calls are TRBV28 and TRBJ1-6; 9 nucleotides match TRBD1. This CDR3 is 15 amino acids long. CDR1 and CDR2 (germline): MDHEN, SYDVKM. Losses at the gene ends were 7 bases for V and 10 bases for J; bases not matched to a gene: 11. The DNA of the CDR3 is TGTGCCAGCAACCCCGGGACAGGGATTATGTCACCCCTCCACTTT. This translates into CASNPGTGIMSPLHF. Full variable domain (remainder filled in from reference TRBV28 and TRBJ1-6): DVKVTQSSRYLVKRTGEKVFLECVQDMDHENMFWYRQDPGLGLRLIYFSYDVKMKEKGDIPEGYSVSREKKERFSLILESASTNQTSMYLCASNPGTGIMSPLHFGNGTRLTVT.

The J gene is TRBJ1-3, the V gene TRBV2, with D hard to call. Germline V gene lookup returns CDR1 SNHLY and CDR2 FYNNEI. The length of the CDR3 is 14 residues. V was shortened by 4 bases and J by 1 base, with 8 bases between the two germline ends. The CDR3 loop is CASSGTSSGNTIYF. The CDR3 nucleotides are TGTGCCAGCAGTGGGACTTCATCTGGAAACACCATATATTTT.

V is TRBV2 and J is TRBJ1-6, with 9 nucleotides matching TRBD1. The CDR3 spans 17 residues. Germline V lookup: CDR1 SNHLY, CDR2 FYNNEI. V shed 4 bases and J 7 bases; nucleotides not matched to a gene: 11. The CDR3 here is CASSVSSGGQGNSPLHF. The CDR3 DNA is TGTGCCAGCAGTGTTTCTTCCGGGGGACAGGGAAATTCACCCCTCCACTTT. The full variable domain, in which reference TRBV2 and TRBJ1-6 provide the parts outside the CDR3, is EPEVTQTPSHQVTQMGQEVILRCVPISNHLYFYWYRQILGQKVEFLVSFYNNEISEKSEIFDDQFSVERPDGSNFTLKIRSTKLEDSAMYFCASSVSSGGQGNSPLHFGNGTRLTVT.

CDR3 region: CASRQDRGFTDTQYF. CDR3 DNA sequence: TGTGCCAGCAGACAGGACAGGGGGTTCACAGATACGCAGTATTTT. The chain recombines TRBV2 with TRBJ2-3; the match to TRBD1 covers 10 bases. Trimming at V came to 6 bases and at J to 2 bases, leaving 5 bases not matched to a gene. Germline CDR1 and CDR2: SNHLY and FYNNEI. The CDR3 length is 15 residues.

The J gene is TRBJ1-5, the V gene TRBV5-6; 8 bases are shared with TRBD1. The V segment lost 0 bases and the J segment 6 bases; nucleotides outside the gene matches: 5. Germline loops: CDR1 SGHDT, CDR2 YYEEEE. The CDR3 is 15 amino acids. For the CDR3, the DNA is TGTGCCAGCAGCTTGGGCAGGGGGCCAACTCAGCCCCAGCATTTT. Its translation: CASSLGRGPTQPQHF.

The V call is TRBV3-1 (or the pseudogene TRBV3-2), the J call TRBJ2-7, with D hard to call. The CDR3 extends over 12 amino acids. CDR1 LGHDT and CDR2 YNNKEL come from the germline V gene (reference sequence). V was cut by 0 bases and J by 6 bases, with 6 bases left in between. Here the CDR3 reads CASSQDPSEQYF. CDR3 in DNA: TGTGCCAGCAGCCAAGATCCCAGCGAGCAGTACTTC.

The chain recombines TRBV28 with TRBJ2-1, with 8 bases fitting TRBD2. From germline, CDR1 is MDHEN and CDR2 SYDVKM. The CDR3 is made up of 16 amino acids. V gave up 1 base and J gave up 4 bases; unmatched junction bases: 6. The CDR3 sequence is CASSLSLAGTYNEQFF. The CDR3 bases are TGTGCCAGCAGTTTATCTTTAGCGGGGACTTACAATGAGCAGTTCTTC.